The clone carrying this T cell receptor beta chain has just a few counts. This record belongs to a study of blood T cell repertoires in COVID-19. Study information: Whether acute or convalescent, the COVID-19 samples came from the United States, Italy and Spain. T cells, B-cell-depleted T cells, or PBMCs provided the cDNA or gDNA that served as material.

Authors' processing steps: Amplification of reference gene primers provided the estimated nucleated cell counts. The assay was immunoSEQ multiplex PCR, and TCRdb's table has in-frame clones only and misses some. V and J calls and clone size are as listed in that table; D and trimming were resolved from the DNA. The sample contains around 50,000 clones, about 77% of which appear only once. CDR1 is MGHRA and CDR2 is YSYEKL in the germline V gene. Trimming shortened V by 5 bases and J by 0 bases, and 11 bases separated the two germline ends. There are 15 residues in the CDR3. The sequenced sample was peripheral blood. The chain employs TRBV4-1 and TRBJ1-5, with D possibly TRBD1 on 5 matching bases. The source of this sequence is a human donor with active or convalescent COVID-19. The donor label of this sample is uncertain. The chain's CDR3 is CASSYDRFSNQPQHF. CDR3 DNA: TGCGCCAGCAGCTACGACAGATTTAGCAATCAGCCCCAGCATTTT.